This T cell receptor (beta chain) derives from a study of T-cell reconstitution after alpha-beta-depleted transplantation in children. In its sample, this clonotype was seen a few times. In germline, CDR1 is SGHTA, CDR2 FQGNSA. Trimming removed 5 bases at V and 5 bases at J, with 11 bases between. The CDR3 spans 13 residues. This sample's TCRbeta library carried unique molecular identifier barcodes. TCRdb re-analysed the PCR reads in MiXCR, keeping a single row per CDR3 protein. This table holds hundreds of thousands of distinct CDR3 sequences, around 16% found once. The rearrangement links TRBV7-2 to TRBJ2-3, with D possibly being TRBD2 (5 bases). The TCR sequence derives from a human donor who donated a stem cell graft to a child with acute myeloid leukemia. The sequencing here drew on PBMCs from the stem cell graft donor, taken from the stem cell graft. CDR3 residues: CASSPRLRDTQYF. In nucleotides, the CDR3 is TGTGCCAGCAGCCCTCGACTACGAGATACGCAGTATTTT.